Below, one T cell receptor (beta chain) is given with its context. V shed 3 bases, J shed 9 bases, and the junction held 5 bases outside the gene matches. CDR1 MNHEY and CDR2 SMNVEV come from the germline V gene (reference sequence). The CDR3 covers 14 residues. The data were obtained in a study of shared clonotypes between healthy human individuals. Sequencing used immunoSEQ multiplex PCR; TCRdb keeps in-frame clones, though not all of them. The data hold roughly 760,000 clones, with roughly 70% observed a single time. The chain joins TRBV27 to TRBJ1-2; 12 nucleotides agree with TRBD1. The sample consisted of memory CD4+ T cells sorted from blood. Subset in this sample: CD45RA-negative fraction. The clonotype was recovered from a woman aged 30 to 39 in good health. CDR3 nucleotides: TGTGCCAGCAGTTTCCGGGACAGGGGGCTGAGCTACACCTTC. Translation: CASSFRDRGLSYTF.